This TCR beta chain stems from a study of blood T cell repertoires in COVID-19. The assay was immunoSEQ multiplex PCR, and TCRdb's table has in-frame clones only and misses some. The sample has over 250,000 clones, 80% to 90% seen once. The sequencing sample was made of peripheral blood. The sequence was obtained from a woman aged 70-85 years with acute or convalescent COVID-19.

CDR3 nucleotide sequence: TGTGCCAGCAGCTCGGGCCTACAGGCGAAAGCTTTCTTT. Its protein is CASSSGLQAKAFF. The rearrangement joins TRBV7-2 to TRBJ1-1; D may be TRBD1 (5 bases). Germline assignment: CDR1 SGHTA and CDR2 FQGNSA. The CDR3 consists of 13 residues. Trimming shortened V by 4 bases and J by 9 bases, and 15 bases separated the two germline ends.